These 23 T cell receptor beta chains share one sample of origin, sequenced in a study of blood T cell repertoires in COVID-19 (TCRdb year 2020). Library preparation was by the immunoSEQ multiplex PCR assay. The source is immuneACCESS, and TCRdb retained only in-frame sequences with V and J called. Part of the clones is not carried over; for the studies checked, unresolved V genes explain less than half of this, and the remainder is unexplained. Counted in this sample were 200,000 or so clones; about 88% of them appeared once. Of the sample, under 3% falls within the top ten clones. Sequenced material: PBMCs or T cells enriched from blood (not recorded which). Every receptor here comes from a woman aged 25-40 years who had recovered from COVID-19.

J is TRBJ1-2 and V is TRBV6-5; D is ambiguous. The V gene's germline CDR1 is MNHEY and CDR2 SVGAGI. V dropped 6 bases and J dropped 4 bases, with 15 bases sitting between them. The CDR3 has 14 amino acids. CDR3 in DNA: TGTGCCAGCAGCTATGGGAGGAGACCCTATGGCTACACCTTC. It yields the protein CASSYGRRPYGYTF.

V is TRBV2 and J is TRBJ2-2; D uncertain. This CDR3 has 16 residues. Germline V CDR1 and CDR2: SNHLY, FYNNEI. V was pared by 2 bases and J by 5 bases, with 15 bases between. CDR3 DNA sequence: TGTGCCAGCAGTGAAAGTCCCTTAACTTCGACCGGGGAGCTGTTTTTT. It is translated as CASSESPLTSTGELFF.

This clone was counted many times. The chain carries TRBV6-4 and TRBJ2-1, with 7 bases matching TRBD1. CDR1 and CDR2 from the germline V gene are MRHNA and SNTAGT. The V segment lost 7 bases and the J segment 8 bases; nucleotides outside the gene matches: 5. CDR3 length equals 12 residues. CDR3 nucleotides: TGTGCCAGCAACCGACAGGGCGATGAGCAGTTCTTC. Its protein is CASNRQGDEQFF.

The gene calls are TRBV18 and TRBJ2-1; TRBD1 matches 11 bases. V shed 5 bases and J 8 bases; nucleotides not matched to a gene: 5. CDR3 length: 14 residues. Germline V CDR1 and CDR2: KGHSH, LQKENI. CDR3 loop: CASSDRDRGDEQFF. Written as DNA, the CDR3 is TGTGCCAGCTCAGATCGGGACAGGGGGGATGAGCAGTTCTTC.

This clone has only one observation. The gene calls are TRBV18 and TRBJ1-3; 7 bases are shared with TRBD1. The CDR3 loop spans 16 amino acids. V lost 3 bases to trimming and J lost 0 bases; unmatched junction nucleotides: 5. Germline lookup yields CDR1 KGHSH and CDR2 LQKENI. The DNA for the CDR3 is TGTGCCAGCTCACCGGGCAGGGGGGCCTCTGGAAACACCATATATTTT. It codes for CASSPGRGASGNTIYF.

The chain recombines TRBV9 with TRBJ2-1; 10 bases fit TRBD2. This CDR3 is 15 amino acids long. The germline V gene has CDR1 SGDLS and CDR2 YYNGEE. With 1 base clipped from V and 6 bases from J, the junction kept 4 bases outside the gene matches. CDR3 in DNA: TGTGCCAGCAGCGTAAGCGGGGGGGCTCTCAATGAGCAGTTCTTC. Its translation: CASSVSGGALNEQFF.

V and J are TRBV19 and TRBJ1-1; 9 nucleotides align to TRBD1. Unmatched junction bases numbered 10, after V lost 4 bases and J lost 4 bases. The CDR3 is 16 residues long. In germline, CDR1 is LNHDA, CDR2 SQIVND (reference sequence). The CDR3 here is CASSRDREVEGTEAFF. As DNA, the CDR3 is TGTGCCAGTAGTAGGGACAGGGAAGTGGAGGGCACTGAAGCTTTCTTT. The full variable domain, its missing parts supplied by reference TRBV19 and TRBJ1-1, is DGGITQSPKYLFRKEGQNVTLSCEQNLNHDAMYWYRQDPGQGLRLIYYSQIVNDFQKGDIAEGYSVSREKKESFPLTVTSAQKNPTAFYLCASSRDREVEGTEAFFGQGTRLTVV.

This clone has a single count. In DNA form, the CDR3 reads TGTGCCAGCAGCCTGGGCCGGGGGGATGGCTACACCTTC. Protein product: CASSLGRGDGYTF. The rearrangement joins TRBV12-3 or TRBV12-4 to TRBJ1-2; tentative D call: TRBD1 (5 bases). The CDR3 sequence is 13 residues long. V lost 6 bases and J 6 bases, leaving 14 bases between the germline ends.

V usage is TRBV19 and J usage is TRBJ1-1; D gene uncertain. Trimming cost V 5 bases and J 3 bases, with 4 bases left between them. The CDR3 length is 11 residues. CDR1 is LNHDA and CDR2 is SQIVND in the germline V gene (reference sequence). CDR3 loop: CASSFYTEAFF. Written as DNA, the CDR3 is TGTGCCAGTAGTTTCTACACTGAAGCTTTCTTT.

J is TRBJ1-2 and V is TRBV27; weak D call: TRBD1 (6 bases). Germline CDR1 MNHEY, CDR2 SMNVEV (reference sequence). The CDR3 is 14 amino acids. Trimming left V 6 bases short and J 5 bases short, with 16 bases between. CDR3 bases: TGTGCCAGCAGCGGAACAGGGAGAGGGTATGGCTACACCTTC. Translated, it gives CASSGTGRGYGYTF.

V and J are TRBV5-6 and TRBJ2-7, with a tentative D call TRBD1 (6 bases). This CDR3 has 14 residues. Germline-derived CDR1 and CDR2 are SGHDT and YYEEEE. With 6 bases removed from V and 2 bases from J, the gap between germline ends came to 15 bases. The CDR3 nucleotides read TGTGCCAGCACCTGGGGGCAGGGCACCTACGAGCAGTACTTC. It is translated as CASTWGQGTYEQYF.

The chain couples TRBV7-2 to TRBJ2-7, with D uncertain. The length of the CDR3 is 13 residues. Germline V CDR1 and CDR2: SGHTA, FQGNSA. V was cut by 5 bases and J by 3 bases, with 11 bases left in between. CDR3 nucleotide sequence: TGTGCCAGCAGCCAACAAGTCTTCTACGAGCAGTACTTC. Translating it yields CASSQQVFYEQYF.

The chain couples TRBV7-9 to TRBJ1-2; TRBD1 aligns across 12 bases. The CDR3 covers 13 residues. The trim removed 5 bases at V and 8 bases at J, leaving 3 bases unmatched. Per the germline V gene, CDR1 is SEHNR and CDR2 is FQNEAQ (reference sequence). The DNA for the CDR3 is TGTGCCAGCAGCCGGGACAGGGGGCAAGGCTACACCTTC. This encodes CASSRDRGQGYTF.

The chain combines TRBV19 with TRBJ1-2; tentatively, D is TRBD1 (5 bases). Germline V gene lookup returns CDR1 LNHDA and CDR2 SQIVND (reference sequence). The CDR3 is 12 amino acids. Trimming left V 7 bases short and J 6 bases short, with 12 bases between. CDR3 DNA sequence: TGTGCCAGTACTACAGGCCGGCATGGCTACACCTTC. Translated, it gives CASTTGRHGYTF.

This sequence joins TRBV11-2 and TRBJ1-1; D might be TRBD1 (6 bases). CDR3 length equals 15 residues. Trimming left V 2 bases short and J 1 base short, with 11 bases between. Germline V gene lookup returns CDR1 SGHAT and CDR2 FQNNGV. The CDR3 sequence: CASSLRRTENTEAFF. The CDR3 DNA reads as TGTGCCAGCAGCTTACGAAGGACAGAGAACACTGAAGCTTTCTTT. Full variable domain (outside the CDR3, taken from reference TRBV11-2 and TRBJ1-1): EAGVAQSPRYKIIEKRQSVAFWCNPISGHATLYWYQQILGQGPKLLIQFQNNGVVDDSQLPKDRFSAERLKGVDSTLKIQPAKLEDSAVYLCASSLRRTENTEAFFGQGTRLTVV.

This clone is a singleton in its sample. In nucleotides, the CDR3 is TGTGCCAGCAGCCACGGACAGCGGTGGGAGCAGTACTTC. Protein product: CASSHGQRWEQYF. V gene TRBV12-3 or TRBV12-4 combines with J gene TRBJ2-7; TRBD1 might be the D (6 bases). This CDR3 is built from 13 residues. V was trimmed by 6 bases and J by 7 bases, leaving 16 bases between them.

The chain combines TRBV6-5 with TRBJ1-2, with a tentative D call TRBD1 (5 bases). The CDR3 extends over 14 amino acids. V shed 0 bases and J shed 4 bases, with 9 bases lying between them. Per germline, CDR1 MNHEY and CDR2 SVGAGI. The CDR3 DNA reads TGTGCCAGCAGTTACTCCCGACAGAGCTATGGCTACACCTTC. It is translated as CASSYSRQSYGYTF.

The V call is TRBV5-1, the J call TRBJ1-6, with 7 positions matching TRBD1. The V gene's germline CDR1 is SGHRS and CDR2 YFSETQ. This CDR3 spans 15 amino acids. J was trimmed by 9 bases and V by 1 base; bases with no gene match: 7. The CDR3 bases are TGCGCCAGCAGCTTGCAGGGGACAGTTGTTTCACCCCTCCACTTT. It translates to CASSLQGTVVSPLHF.

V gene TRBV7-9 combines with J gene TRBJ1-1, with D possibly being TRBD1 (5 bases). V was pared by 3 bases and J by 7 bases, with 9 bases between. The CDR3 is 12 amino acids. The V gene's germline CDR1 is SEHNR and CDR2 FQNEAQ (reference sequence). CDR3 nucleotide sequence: TGTGCCAGCAGCTTGCGGGACGTTGAAGCTTTCTTT. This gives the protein CASSLRDVEAFF.

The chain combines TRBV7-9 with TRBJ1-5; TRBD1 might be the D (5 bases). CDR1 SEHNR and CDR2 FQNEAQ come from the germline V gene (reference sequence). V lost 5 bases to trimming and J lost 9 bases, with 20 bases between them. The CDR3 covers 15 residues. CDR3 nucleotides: TGTGCCAGCAGCCCAGAGGGCGGGGGGGATAGGCCCCAGCATTTT. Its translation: CASSPEGGGDRPQHF.

CDR3 in DNA: TGCGCCAGCAGCCAAGAAGTTATCGGCGGGGTGAACACTGAAGCTTTCTTT. This gives the protein CASSQEVIGGVNTEAFF. The V call is TRBV4-3, the J call TRBJ1-1; no reliable D call. This CDR3 is built from 17 residues. Trimming took 0 bases from V and 0 from J, leaving 14 bases between them. CDR1 LGHNA and CDR2 YSLEER come from the germline V gene.

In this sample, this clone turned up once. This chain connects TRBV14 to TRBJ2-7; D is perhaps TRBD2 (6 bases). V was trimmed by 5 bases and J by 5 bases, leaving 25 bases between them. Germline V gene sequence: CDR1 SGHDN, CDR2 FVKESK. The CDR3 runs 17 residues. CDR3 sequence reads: CASSAHPLGGPWNEQYF. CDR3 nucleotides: TGTGCCAGCAGCGCCCATCCCCTCGGGGGTCCTTGGAACGAGCAGTACTTC.

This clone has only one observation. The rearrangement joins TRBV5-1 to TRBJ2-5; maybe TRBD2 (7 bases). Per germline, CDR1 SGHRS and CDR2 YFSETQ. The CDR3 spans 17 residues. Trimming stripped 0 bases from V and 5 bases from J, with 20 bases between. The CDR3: CASSLGGGGGTGETQYF. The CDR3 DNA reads TGCGCCAGCAGCTTGGGGGGCGGCGGGGGCACTGGGGAGACCCAGTACTTC.